This T cell receptor beta chain was retrieved from a study of cytomegalovirus exposure and HLA in healthy donors (dated by TCRdb to about 2017). Notes on the research overall: An earlier analysis of approximately 640 of the donors reported 250 to 300 Gb of sequence data and more than 90 million unique TCR beta sequences from roughly 180 million T cells. An early release that covered around 590 HLA-typed donors contained approximately 300 gigabases of sequencing data and about 84 million unique TCR sequences. Among the roughly 370 genotyped donors, around 81% belonged to the genetic ancestry cluster associated with self-reported Caucasian donors. The study aimed to test whether signatures of past pathogen exposure could be identified by cataloging public T cell receptors. Using immunosequencing, the study profiled T cell repertoires from around 680 subjects and related those repertoires to cytomegalovirus serostatus. In addition to the first cohort of roughly 700 subjects, a separate validation cohort of about 120 different subjects was used. To predict cytomegalovirus infection status, the study combined high-throughput TCR immunosequencing, statistical association of individual TCRs with disease status, and machine learning. A later analysis re-analyzed previously published TCR beta repertoires from several hundred donors and added high-resolution HLA genotyping to study TCR occurrence patterns. The later analysis used no new phenotypic data to find candidate immune exposures, relying instead on TCR beta sequences and their occurrence across donors. An earlier analysis of several hundred of the donors used high-throughput TCR beta sequencing to judge whether each TCR beta V gene segment behaved as functional or pseudogenic. Alongside the repertoire data, information on donor age, sex, ethnicity and CMV serostatus was compiled. Genome-wide SNP genotypes for about 65% of the 666 donors were used in a later genetic analysis, which treated that subset as a discovery cohort. Every discovery cohort repertoire had been produced on one sequencing platform. Class I and class II HLA loci were covered by the typing at four-digit resolution. Typing coverage varied by locus: roughly 629-630 donors for A, B, C, DRB1 and DQB1; roughly 510 for DQA1; 600 to 610 for DPA1; 400 to 480 for DPB1. Four or five DR-DQ haplotypes were handled as single units for association and clustering because linkage in the cohort was strong. On average, roughly 200,000 unique TCR beta nucleotide sequences were sequenced per donor among 398 genotyped donors of the cohort, with roughly 18% of those sequences being non-productive.

The cohort comprised around 690 healthy bone marrow donors. Cohort members were all nominally healthy when sampled, although unrecorded immune exposures were likely present. The donor was CMV seronegative and was included in the group of about 350 seronegative cohort members. Each donor provided a peripheral blood sample, and peripheral blood mononuclear cells were used for TCR beta sequencing. Genomic DNA was extracted from the blood cell samples with the Qiagen DNeasy Blood Extraction Kit. The research as a whole found: While some public TCRs were present in many individuals, most TCR sequences turned up only very rarely across donors. Compared with equally common non-associated chains, HLA-associated TCR beta chains in a later analysis were more clonally expanded and had lower generation probabilities. A later analysis associated about 17,000 TCR beta sequences with specific HLA alleles at a false discovery rate of 0.05. It was suggested by the authors that the approach could potentially be generalized to other disease states and immunological phenotypes. Because counts were too low, around 17 rarely observed V segments, including chromosome 9 orphons, were left out of the earlier analysis of roughly 600 of the donors. A total of 164 TCR beta chains were listed by the study as associated with cytomegalovirus. A later genetic analysis associated a missense DCLRE1C variant with V-gene and J-gene trimming of TCR beta chains, and an independent cohort replicated the association. A cluster of highly shared sequence variants was judged likely to represent a technical artifact of the sequencing pipeline. Several of the top co-occurrence clusters appeared to be linked to parvovirus B19, influenza, CMV and Epstein-Barr virus, according to a later analysis. Some IMGT-functional V segments, including TRBV6-2 and TRBV6-3, could not be told apart with the 87-base-pair reads, so those segments were excluded. In an earlier analysis of 587 of the donors, most TCR beta V segments appeared in productive rearrangements about 90% or about 30% of the time, broadly matching IMGT annotations. Cytomegalovirus status was reported to be diagnosed by the classifier with high specificity and sensitivity in both the original and validation cohorts. A further reported finding was that TCR beta sequences accurately predicted the HLA-A and HLA-B alleles for most subjects in the first cohort. Presence/absence analyses assumed roughly uniform sequencing depth across donors, an assumption that may not hold. The cohort was sequenced for TCR beta chains only, and without alpha or paired-chain data the features that could be detected were limited. Compared with the approximately 710-donor mean, donors in an Asian-associated ancestry cluster had fewer N-insertions in productive TCRs, according to a later genetic analysis. HLA typing was unavailable for some donors at each locus, so association tests used only the typed subset. Linkage disequilibrium might explain the correlated functional status among segregating V segments, but an unknown experimental factor could not be excluded. A later analysis found that most CMV-associated TCR beta chains appeared HLA-restricted, with HLA associations seemingly driven largely by CMV exposure. In a later analysis, the rate of TCR association differed among HLA loci, with DRB1 alleles having the most associated TCRs and HLA-C alleles having the fewest. Immune exposure information for the cohort was limited to CMV serostatus. Assigning TCR associations to individual alleles was difficult when HLA alleles, especially DR and DQ, strongly co-occurred. In vitro tests confirmed that a few of the cytomegalovirus-associated TCR beta chains recognize cytomegalovirus antigens.

Library generation was performed with the immunoSEQ multiplex PCR assay. The multiplex PCR relied on a mix of 60 forward primers for TCR Vbeta segments and 13 reverse primers for TCR Jbeta segments. The CDR3 region of rearranged TCR beta genes was amplified from genomic DNA by a multiplex PCR assay. The Illumina HiSeq System was used to sequence the amplified TCR beta libraries as 87-base-pair reads. The authors' pipeline ran thus. Across the 670 or so repertoires, a later analysis counted about 81 million unique TCR beta chains, approximately 12 million of which were shared by at least two donors. Raw reads were error-corrected and collapsed into unique sequences with a nearest-neighbor algorithm that merged closely related sequences to remove PCR and sequencing errors. V, D and J gene segments were assigned by aligning CDR3 sequences to IMGT reference sequences. Each retained sequence needed at least a six-nucleotide match to both a V gene segment and a J gene segment. A rearrangement counted as productive if the CDR3 had no stop codons and remained in frame with V and J, and every other rearrangement counted as non-productive. CDR3 was defined by IMGT convention, running from the second conserved V-encoded cysteine to the conserved J-encoded phenylalanine. Sequences without an unambiguous match to a single V gene segment were excluded from the earlier analysis of approximately 560 of the donors. In an earlier analysis of several hundred of the donors, V segments were called functional above 56.7% productive rearrangements and were called segregating when the between-donor standard deviation exceeded 5%. A statistical classification framework was developed to diagnose cytomegalovirus status using the catalog of TCR beta chain sequences. In a later analysis, V and J genes were assigned by comparing TCR nucleotide sequences against IMGT/GENE-DB human TR gene sequences. Using the TCRdist pipeline, a later analysis assigned CDR3 sequences along with most-parsimonious VDJ recombination scenarios. In a later analysis, each TCR beta chain was defined by its CDR3 amino acid sequence together with its V-gene family, and reads without a unique V-gene family were excluded. As a way to deal with suspected cross-contamination and a sequencing artifact, a later analysis dropped 592 nucleotide sequences that were highly shared and had low generation probability. For each public chain, a later analysis derived a clonal expansion index from normalized ranks of inferred template counts within each repertoire. In a later analysis, generation probabilities were computed using a VDJ recombination model fitted to out-of-frame rearrangements, and the results were checked against IGoR. A later analysis scored TCR-TCR, TCR-HLA and TCR-CMV co-occurrence with hypergeometric tests, applying a repertoire-size bias correction to TCR pairs. False discovery rates were estimated in a later analysis by permuting HLA or CMV assignments 20 times. A later analysis grouped co-occurring TCRs with DBSCAN, adding TCRdist sequence similarity when clustering within HLA-allele-positive subsets. Repertoires with fewer than 30,000 or more than 120,000 public chains were left out of co-occurrence clustering, as were about five repertoires with anomalous nucleotide sharing. TCRdb took over this immuneACCESS table, retaining in-frame rearrangements with V and J assigned. Such tables are incomplete; in checked studies, under half of the missing clones stem from an unresolved V gene, and the remainder is unexplained. The DNA was the basis for D and trimming; V, J and clone size are from that table. Present in this sample are around 150,000 clones, roughly 73% of which were seen just once. The top ten clonotypes cover less than 5% of the sample.

Note on this clone: The antigen it binds to is not known. No base quality information exists; no much larger clone differs at one position. The sample has other DNA sequences that encode this CDR3 too.

CDR1 and CDR2 are read off the germline V gene (reference sequence) as SGHNT and YYREEE. V and J are truncated by 4 bases and 1 base respectively, leaving an intervening sequence of 15 bases. The CDR3 runs 15 amino acids, cysteine and phenylalanine included. CDR3 DNA is the only sequence kept; it has 45 bases, read in frame from the first base. The sequence was collected from a male donor in good health and CMV-seronegative. This chain joins TRBV5-4 to TRBJ2-7, with the identity of the D gene unclear. Sequencing input: PBMCs. The sequence in DNA is TGTGCCAGCAGCCTGGAATTGGGCACTTCCTACGAGCAGTACTTC. It translates as CASSLELGTSYEQYF.